The text below deals with one TCR beta chain. Authors' methods: Amplification from reference gene primers served as the basis for estimated nucleated cell counts. Repertoires were generated with immunoSEQ multiplex PCR, while TCRdb's copy carries only in-frame clones and drops some. That table supplies the V and J calls and clone size; D and trimming were determined from the DNA. The table shows fewer than 200,000 clones, with nearly 90% occurring only once. These data belong to a study of blood T cell repertoires in COVID-19. Overall study: COVID-19 samples collected from the United States, Italy and Spain covered acute and convalescent phases. Sources were T cells, B-cell-depleted T cells, or PBMCs; the material itself was cDNA or gDNA.

The sample was peripheral blood. This TCR was sampled from a man aged 18 to 30 who had recovered from COVID-19.

The chain's CDR3 is CASSLLTGNEQYF. In DNA form, the CDR3 reads TGTGCCAGCAGCCTCTTAACAGGGAACGAGCAGTACTTC. The chain carries TRBV7-2 and TRBJ2-7, with TRBD1 as a possible D gene (6 bases). The CDR3 spans 13 residues. Germline assignment: CDR1 SGHTA and CDR2 FQGNSA. V was pared by 5 bases and J by 5 bases, with 13 bases between.